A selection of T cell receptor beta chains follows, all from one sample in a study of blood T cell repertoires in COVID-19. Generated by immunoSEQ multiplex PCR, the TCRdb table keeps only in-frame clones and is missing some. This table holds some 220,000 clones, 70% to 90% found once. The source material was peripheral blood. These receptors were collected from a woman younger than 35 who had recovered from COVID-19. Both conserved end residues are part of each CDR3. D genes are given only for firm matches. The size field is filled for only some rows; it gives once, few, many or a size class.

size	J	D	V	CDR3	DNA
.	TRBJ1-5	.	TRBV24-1	CATADTGKQPQHF	TGTGCCACCGCTGACACTGGAAAGCAGCCCCAGCATTTT
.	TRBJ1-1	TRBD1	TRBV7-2	CASSLPGTGGMNTEAFF	TGTGCCAGCAGCTTGCCCGGGACAGGGGGGATGAACACTGAAGCTTTCTTT
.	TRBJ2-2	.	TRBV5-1	CASSPPGNTGELFF	TGCGCCAGCAGCCCCCCCGGGAATACCGGGGAGCTGTTTTTT
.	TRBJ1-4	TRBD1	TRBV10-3	CAISEPTQGGNEKLFF	TGTGCCATCAGTGAGCCTACACAGGGGGGTAATGAAAAACTGTTTTTT
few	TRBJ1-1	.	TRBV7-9	CASSLRGARLEAFF	TGTGCCAGCAGCCTCCGGGGGGCTCGGTTAGAAGCTTTCTTT
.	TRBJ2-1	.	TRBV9	CASSGSSVSSYNEQFF	TGTGCCAGCAGCGGGTCTAGCGTAAGCTCCTACAATGAGCAGTTCTTC
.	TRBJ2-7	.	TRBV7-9	CASSLGQGGEQYF	TGTGCCAGCAGCTTAGGTCAGGGTGGGGAGCAGTACTTC
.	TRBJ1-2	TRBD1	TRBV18	CASSLGQGSLDYGYTF	TGTGCCAGCTCACTCGGACAGGGAAGTTTGGACTATGGCTACACCTTC
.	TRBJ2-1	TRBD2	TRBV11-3	CASSSSGREYNEQFF	TGTGCCAGCAGCTCTAGCGGGAGAGAGTACAATGAGCAGTTCTTC
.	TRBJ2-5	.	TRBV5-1	CASSLEGDRAEGGETQYF	TGCGCCAGCAGCTTGGAGGGTGACAGGGCCGAGGGGGGAGAGACCCAGTACTTC
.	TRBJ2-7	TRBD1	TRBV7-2	CASSLLGGRDEQYF	TGTGCCAGCAGCTTATTAGGGGGCAGGGACGAGCAGTACTTC
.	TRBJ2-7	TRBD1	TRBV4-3	CASSHGQGVGSEQYF	TGCGCCAGCAGCCACGGACAGGGAGTGGGCTCCGAGCAGTACTTC
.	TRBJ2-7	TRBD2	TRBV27	CASSSGTSYEQYF	TGTGCCAGCAGTTCCGGGACTAGCTACGAGCAGTACTTC
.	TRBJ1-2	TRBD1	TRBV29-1	CSVGAPTYRGHGYTF	TGCAGCGTTGGGGCCCCCACCTACAGGGGGCATGGCTACACCTTC
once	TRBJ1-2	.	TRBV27	CASCPGGGAGGYTF	TGTGCCAGCTGCCCCGGTGGGGGGGCCGGGGGCTACACCTTC